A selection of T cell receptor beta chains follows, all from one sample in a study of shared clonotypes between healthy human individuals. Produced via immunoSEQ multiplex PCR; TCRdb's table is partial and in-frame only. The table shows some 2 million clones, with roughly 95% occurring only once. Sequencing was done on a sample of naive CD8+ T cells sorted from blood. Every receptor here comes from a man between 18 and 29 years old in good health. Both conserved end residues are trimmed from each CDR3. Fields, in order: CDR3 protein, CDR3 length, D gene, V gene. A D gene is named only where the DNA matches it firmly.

SAWGLGETQY | 10 | NA | TRBV29-1
ASSLDELGGGTEAF | 14 | NA | TRBV13
ASSEGTSGPLIADTQY | 16 | TRBD2 | TRBV6-1
ASSPLSRGEFLDTQY | 15 | NA | TRBV18
ASSSGLNTDTQY | 12 | NA | TRBV6-6
ASSQDRSSYNSPLH | 14 | NA | TRBV4-3
ASSQTVSYEQY | 11 | NA | TRBV4-1
ASRSLTDNEQF | 11 | NA | TRBV4-1
ASSGLSESSYEQY | 13 | NA | TRBV6-6
ASSIDGTGRGYT | 12 | TRBD1 | TRBV19
ASSQDPAGGETQY | 13 | NA | TRBV4-1
ASSPLGETAMNTEAF | 15 | NA | TRBV28
ASSLGLGLNEQY | 12 | NA | TRBV27
ASSLDPLYEQY | 11 | NA | TRBV11-2
ASSYPSGGRVEQF | 13 | TRBD2 | TRBV6-6
ASSLDPGAYEQY | 12 | NA | TRBV7-2
ASSQDREKSPLH | 12 | TRBD1 | TRBV9
ASSLDIEETQY | 11 | NA | TRBV4-3
ARRGISYEQY | 10 | NA | TRBV6-1
ASSHIHDDRGYYEQY | 15 | NA | TRBV4-1
ASSLSDTTSTDTQY | 14 | NA | TRBV27
ASSQGILSGNTIY | 13 | NA | TRBV4-1
ASSQDVSFPQETQY | 14 | NA | TRBV4-1
ASTFSGEADTQY | 12 | TRBD2 | TRBV27
ASSFSGALNTEAF | 13 | NA | TRBV7-8
ASGRGGGASGNYEQY | 15 | NA | TRBV9
ASSLGGYPNNEQF | 13 | NA | TRBV7-2
ASSFGGRGVNTEAF | 14 | NA | TRBV5-6
ASSLAGTNYNSPLH | 14 | NA | TRBV13
ASSLMAGNYNEQF | 13 | NA | TRBV7-2
ASSLILGTGITGELF | 15 | TRBD1 | TRBV27
ASSENTPWDEQY | 12 | NA | TRBV2
ASSQEPRAGLASYEQY | 16 | TRBD2 | TRBV4-1
ASSTLRGAAGNTIY | 14 | NA | TRBV7-7
ASSPGTGGARDEQY | 14 | TRBD1 | TRBV5-1
ASSGPGLAESSSYNEQF | 17 | TRBD2 | TRBV9